This T cell receptor beta chain is from a study of patients and donors after allogeneic stem cell transplantation. TCRdb called the RT-PCR reads again in MiXCR, with one record for every CDR3 protein. This table has approximately 25,000 distinct CDR3 sequences, roughly 30% appearing once. The germline V gene encodes CDR1 SEHNR and CDR2 FQNEAQ (reference sequence). The germline V and J ends were trimmed by 7 bases and 2 bases, with 4 bases remaining between them. This CDR3 spans 11 amino acids. The clonotype originates from a human donor who was either an allogeneic HSCT recipient or a stem cell or donor lymphocyte infusion donor (not recorded which). It is not recorded whose cells these are; they may come from a transplant donor. The chain recombines TRBV7-9 with TRBJ2-3, with D hard to call. Sequencing input: blood, either unsorted or a sorted T cell fraction (not recorded which). CDR3 region: CASTLTDTQYF. CDR3 bases: TGTGCCAGCACCCTCACAGATACGCAGTATTTT.